The rows below give T cell receptor beta chains drawn from one sample of a study of shared clonotypes between healthy human individuals. Assay used: immunoSEQ multiplex PCR; TCRdb lists only in-frame clones, some missing. The table records fewer than 1.8 million clones, about 98.5% of them present only once. Sequencing was carried out using naive CD4+ T cells sorted from blood. Receptor source: a man under 40 in good health. Both conserved end residues are part of each CDR3. D genes are given only for firm matches. The size of a clone is reported for some rows only, either as once, few or many, or as a class for expanded clones.

>.|TRBV30|19|TRBJ1-4|.
TGTGCCTGGACCTGGAGAGGACAGCCTGCCCCGCGGCCTAATGAAAAACTGTTTTTT
CAWTWRGQPAPRPNEKLFF
>TRBD2|TRBV18|15|TRBJ2-3|.
TGTGCCAGCTCACTCGGACTAGCGGGAGATTATACGCAGTATTTT
CASSLGLAGDYTQYF
>.|TRBV27|12|TRBJ2-7|.
TGTGCCAGTTCCGGGCGAGGCTACGAGCAGTACTTC
CASSGRGYEQYF
>.|TRBV30|12|TRBJ2-1|once
TGTGCCAGTCAGGGGAGCGGCAATGAGCAGTTCTTC
CASQGSGNEQFF
>TRBD2|TRBV27|22|TRBJ2-1|.
TGTGCCAGCAGTCCCTCACATGCCCCGGGACTAGCTTTATCTAGCTCCTACAATGAGCAGTTCTTC
CASSPSHAPGLALSSSYNEQFF
>TRBD2|TRBV11-2|17|TRBJ2-5|.
TGTGCCAGCAGCTTAGATCTGGTGCTAGCGGGAGAGGAGACCCAGTACTTC
CASSLDLVLAGEETQYF
>.|TRBV6-4|13|TRBJ2-1|.
TGTGCCAGCAAGGGCGGGAACTACAATGAGCAGTTCTTC
CASKGGNYNEQFF
>TRBD2|TRBV11-2|19|TRBJ2-7|.
TGTGCCAGCAGCTTAGATAGGGGATTTTTGGGCCGGGGGGAATACGAGCAGTACTTC
CASSLDRGFLGRGEYEQYF
>TRBD2|TRBV10-2|15|TRBJ2-6|.
TGCGCCAGCAGTGGGACTAGCGGTGGGGCCAACGTCCTGACTTTC
CASSGTSGGANVLTF
>.|TRBV7-9|13|TRBJ2-2|once
TGTGCCAGCAGCTCGAGTGGCACCGGGGAGCTGTTTTTT
CASSSSGTGELFF
>TRBD2|TRBV28|16|TRBJ2-4|.
TGTGCCAGCAGTTTATTGGGCGGGAGTTCCAAAAACATTCAGTACTTC
CASSLLGGSSKNIQYF
>TRBD1|TRBV6-6|15|TRBJ2-7|.
TGTGCCAGCAGCACACCGGGACAGGGTGGTCGGGAGCAGTACTTC
CASSTPGQGGREQYF
>TRBD2|TRBV7-9|14|TRBJ2-7|.
TGTGCCAGTTCTGCAGCGGGAGAGTCCTACGAGCAGTACTTC
CASSAAGESYEQYF
>.|TRBV2|13|TRBJ1-5|.
TGTGCCAGCATGAGGGGGTCGGGACAGCCCCAGCATTTT
CASMRGSGQPQHF
>.|TRBV7-8|14|TRBJ2-1|.
TGTGCCAGCAGCTCCCGGTGGGTGGGACATGAGCAGTTCTTC
CASSSRWVGHEQFF
>.|TRBV14|14|TRBJ2-7|.
TGTGCCAGCAGCCAACGTGTGGGGGACTACGAGCAGTACTTC
CASSQRVGDYEQYF
>TRBD1|TRBV27|17|TRBJ1-2|.
TGTGCCAGCAGTTCCTGGGACAGCGGATCGAGGAACTATGGCTACACCTTC
CASSSWDSGSRNYGYTF
>.|TRBV20-1|11|TRBJ1-5|.
TGCAGTGCTAGCTTAGGTCAGCCCCAGCATTTT
CSASLGQPQHF
>.|TRBV4-3|16|TRBJ2-7|.
TGCGCCAGCAGCCAGGAGGGGGACGGGGCCGGCTACGAGCAGTACTTC
CASSQEGDGAGYEQYF
>.|TRBV5-1|15|TRBJ2-7|.
TGCGCCAGCAGCTTGGGGGGACGGTTTTCCTACGAGCAGTACTTC
CASSLGGRFSYEQYF
>.|TRBV6-1|12|TRBJ2-7|.
TGTGCCAGCAGTGAAGGACAGTACGAGCAGTACTTC
CASSEGQYEQYF
>.|TRBV6-1|13|TRBJ2-7|.
TGTGCCAGCAGTCACACCGGACTGAGCGAGCAGTACTTC
CASSHTGLSEQYF